The present entry profiles one TCR beta chain with its context. Its antigen is currently unknown. With 5 bases clipped from V and 9 bases from J, the junction kept 10 bases outside the gene matches. The CDR3 totals 13 residues. Per germline, CDR1 MNHEY and CDR2 SVGAGI. Antigen-specific CD4+ T cells expanded by the ViraFEST assay with viral peptide pools were then sequenced. Investigators separated out CD4+ T cells once 9 to 11 days of culture had passed. The cohort was immunized with two doses of either the BNT162b2 or mRNA-1273 vaccine. This specimen comes from a study of vaccination effects on CD4 cells after COVID-19. The method was immunoSEQ multiplex PCR; TCRdb's version includes in-frame clones alone and lacks a portion of them. This repertoire shows about 60,000 clones, about 73% found once; its top ten account for roughly 2%.

The chain links TRBV6-5 to TRBJ2-7; 7 bases align to TRBD1. Specimen: CD4+ T cells from PBMCs cultured with HCoV-OC43 spike peptides, collected after COVID-19 vaccination. Indicated subset: HCoV-OC43 spike overlapping peptide pool stimulation. This TCR came from a human donor who received a COVID-19 vaccine. CDR3 region: CASSRQGPRGQYV. The CDR3 DNA reads as TGTGCCAGCAGTCGACAGGGACCGAGGGGGCAGTACGTC.